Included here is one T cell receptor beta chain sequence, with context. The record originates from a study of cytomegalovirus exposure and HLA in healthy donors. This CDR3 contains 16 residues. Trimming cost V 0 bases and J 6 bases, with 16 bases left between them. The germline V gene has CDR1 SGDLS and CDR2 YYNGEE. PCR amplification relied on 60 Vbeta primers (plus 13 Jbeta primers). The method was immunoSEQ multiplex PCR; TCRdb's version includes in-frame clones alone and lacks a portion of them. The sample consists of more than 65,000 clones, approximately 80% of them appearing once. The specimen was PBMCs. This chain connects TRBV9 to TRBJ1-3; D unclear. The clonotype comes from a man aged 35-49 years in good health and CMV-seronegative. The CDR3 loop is CASSVESVALANTIYF. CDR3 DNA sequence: TGTGCCAGCAGCGTAGAGAGCGTAGCTCTGGCAAACACCATATATTTT.